This T cell receptor beta chain was recorded in a study of PD-L1 blockade in urothelial cancer. Study-level background: From 2014, patients received atezolizumab, given as 1,200 mg intravenously every 3 weeks. The median number of T cells present in blood samples was fewer than 150,000. About 85% of the 29 patients were men whose urothelial cancer was bladder-origin. The study's findings and limits: At the 3-week point, tumor-associated blood clones expanded more in durable-benefit patients.

Unmatched junction bases numbered 5, after V lost 5 bases and J lost 4 bases. Germline V lookup: CDR1 SQVTM, CDR2 ANQGSEA. This CDR3 spans 12 amino acids. Worth noting for this clone: What it recognizes is unknown.

The assay was immunoSEQ multiplex PCR, and TCRdb's table has in-frame clones only and misses some. The sample includes around 38,000 clones, around 88% of them seen just once. Time point specified: peripheral blood 6 weeks after treatment start. The sequencing used PBMCs, collected around atezolizumab (anti-PD-L1) treatment. This chain links TRBV29-1 with TRBJ2-7; 7 nucleotides align to TRBD2. The sequence was collected from a man aged 55 to 70 with urothelial cancer. CDR3 region: CSVRTSLYEQYF. Written as DNA, the CDR3 is TGCAGCGTTCGGACTAGTTTGTACGAGCAGTACTTC.